The clone carrying this T cell receptor (beta chain) was counted a few times. The sample belongs to a study of beta chain features in type 1 diabetes. This CDR3 spans 11 amino acids. Trimming pared 5 bases from V and 3 bases from J, leaving 5 bases between. The germline V gene encodes CDR1 SGHRS and CDR2 YFSETQ. The authors reverse transcribed all of the isolated RNA, so sequencing captured expressed TCRB transcripts. Using immunoSEQ multiplex PCR, the repertoire was profiled, and TCRdb retains in-frame clones only, with some absent. This sample carries approximately 380,000 clones, approximately 15% of them seen once, and the ten largest clones take approximately 0.02%.

The V gene is TRBV5-1, the J gene TRBJ2-5; D is unclear. This clonotype originated in a woman under 30 in good health. Sequenced input: naive CD4+ T cells from blood. The CDR3 loop reads CASSQKETQYF. CDR3 nucleotide sequence: TGCGCCAGCAGTCAGAAAGAGACCCAGTACTTC.